The 3 T cell receptor beta chains below were found in one sample sequenced in a study of shared clonotypes between healthy human individuals. Here immunoSEQ multiplex PCR was the method, and the copy in TCRdb shows in-frame clones only, minus some. The sample contains roughly 500,000 clones, 70% to 85% of which appear only once. What was sequenced was PBMCs. The receptor set was obtained from a woman between 40 and 55 years old in good health. Some clones in this sample may be carry-over from other donors' samples.

V is TRBV10-3 and J is TRBJ2-7; TRBD2 aligns across 11 bases. V dropped 10 bases and J dropped 0; count of bases not matched to a gene: 17. The CDR3 consists of 18 residues. The germline V gene has CDR1 ENHRY and CDR2 SYGVKD. This CDR3 reads CATETSLAGGRSSYEQYF. CDR3 DNA sequence: TGTGCCACCGAGACGTCGCTAGCGGGAGGTAGGAGCTCCTACGAGCAGTACTTC.

The rearrangement joins TRBV25-1 to TRBJ2-3, with a possible D match to TRBD2 (5 bases). Trimming took 8 bases from V and 1 from J, leaving 16 bases between them. The germline V gene encodes CDR1 MGHDK and CDR2 SYGVNS. The CDR3 loop spans 15 amino acids. CDR3 sequence reads: CASPSKSGRTDTQYF. CDR3 sequence (DNA): TGTGCCAGCCCAAGCAAGAGCGGACGCACAGATACGCAGTATTTT.

The chain joins TRBV9 to TRBJ2-7, with D maybe TRBD2 (6 bases). V was clipped by 0 bases and J by 3 bases, with 16 bases between them. The CDR3 contains 16 residues. Per germline, CDR1 SGDLS and CDR2 YYNGEE. This CDR3 reads CASSVDGQGGFYEQYF. DNA for the CDR3: TGTGCCAGCAGCGTAGATGGGCAGGGAGGTTTCTACGAGCAGTACTTC.